Included here is one TCR beta chain sequence, with context. This clone was picked up a small number of times. The antigen it recognizes is unknown. Per-base qualities were not stored, and no clone one base away is much larger. These data are taken from a study of blood T cell repertoires in COVID-19 (TCRdb year 2020). For the study in its entirety: Collaborator samples came from the United States, Italy and Spain and covered acute and convalescent phases of COVID-19. The material from the prospective study consisted of cDNA or gDNA derived from T cells, B-cell-depleted T cells, or PBMCs. Deeply sampled blood TCRbeta repertoires from subjects exposed to, actively infected with, or recovered from COVID-19 were included in the dataset. The repertoires were released in a freely available public database intended as a resource for research on the immune response to SARS-CoV-2. The samples were drawn from the first 160 participants of the ongoing ImmuneRACE study and from over a thousand subjects provided by 6 global collaborators. The sample metadata nearly always contained a de-identified subject ID, COVID-19 status, age in years and sex. Where HLA class I and class II types were available, the types were taken from metadata supplied by the sample provider, not from assay-based typing.

TCRbeta CDR3 regions were amplified from genomic DNA using the immunoSEQ Assay, a bias-controlled multiplex PCR. As for the original processing: Within the assay, amplification of reference gene primers was used to estimate how many nucleated cells each sample contained. Sequence reads were collapsed and filtered to measure the absolute abundance of every unique TCRbeta CDR3 rearrangement. For each sample, productive Simpson clonality was calculated as the square root of Simpson's diversity index across productive rearrangements. Drawn from immuneACCESS, this table holds only the in-frame rearrangements with V and J called that TCRdb kept. Clones are partly lost; checked studies trace under half to an unresolved V gene and leave the rest unexplained. D and trimming were read from the DNA, whereas the V and J calls and clone size are those reported in that table. In all, the sample holds 110,000 or so clones, and roughly 80% of those were seen once. The biggest ten clones account for over 9.5% of the sample.

Results the study describes overall, beyond this receptor: Clinical and demographic metadata were provided uncurated, with the amount varying by source and participant.

Whole blood was collected in K2EDTA tubes by collaborating institutions according to the institutions' own protocols. Collaborator samples were shipped for TCRbeta analysis as frozen whole blood, isolated PBMCs, or DNA extracted from either sample type. Trimming costs V 3 bases and J 6 bases, and their ends lie 8 bases apart. Its CDR3 holds 13 amino acids, cysteine through phenylalanine. The DNA shown is the 39-base CDR3, in frame from base 1. The germline V gene (reference sequence) yields MNHNY for CDR1 and SVGAGI for CDR2. The chain is assembled from TRBV6-6 and TRBJ2-2; the best D guess is TRBD1, with 5 bases matching. This sequence was found in a human donor in a cohort sampled during active COVID-19. Sequencing input: peripheral blood. The nucleotide sequence is given as TGTGCCAGCAGTTATCCAGGGTCCGGGGAGCTGTTTTTT. The encoded protein is CASSYPGSGELFF.